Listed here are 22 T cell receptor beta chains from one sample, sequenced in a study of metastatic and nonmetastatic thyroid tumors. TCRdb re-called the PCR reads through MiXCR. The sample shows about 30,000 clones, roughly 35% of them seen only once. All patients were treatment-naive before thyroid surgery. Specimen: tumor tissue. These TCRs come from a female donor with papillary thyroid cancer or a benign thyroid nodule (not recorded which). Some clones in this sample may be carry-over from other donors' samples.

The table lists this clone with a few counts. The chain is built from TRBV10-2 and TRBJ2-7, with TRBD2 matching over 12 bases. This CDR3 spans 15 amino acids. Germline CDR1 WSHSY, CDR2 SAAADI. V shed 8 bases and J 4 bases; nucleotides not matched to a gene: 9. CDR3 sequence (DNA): TGCGCCAGCCTTCTAGCGGGAGGGCCTCGGTACGAGCAGTACTTC. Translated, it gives CASLLAGGPRYEQYF.

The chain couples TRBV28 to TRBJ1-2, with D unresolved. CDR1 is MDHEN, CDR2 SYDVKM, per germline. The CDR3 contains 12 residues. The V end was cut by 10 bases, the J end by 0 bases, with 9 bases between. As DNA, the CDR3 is TGTGCCACCCAAACTTCTAACTATGGCTACACCTTC. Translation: CATQTSNYGYTF.

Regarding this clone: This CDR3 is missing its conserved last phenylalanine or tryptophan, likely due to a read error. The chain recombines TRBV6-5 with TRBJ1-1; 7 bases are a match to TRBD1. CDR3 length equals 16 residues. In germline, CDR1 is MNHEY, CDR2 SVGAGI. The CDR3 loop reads CATSYLGQPLNTEAFL. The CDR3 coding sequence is TGTGCCACCAGTTACCTGGGACAGCCCCTGAACACTGAAGCTTTCCTT.

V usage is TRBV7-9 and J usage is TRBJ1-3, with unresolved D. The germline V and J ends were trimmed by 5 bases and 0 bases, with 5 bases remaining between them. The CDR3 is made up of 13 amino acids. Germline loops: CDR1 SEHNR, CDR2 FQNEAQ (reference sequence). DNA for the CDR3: TGTGCCAGCAGCACCTCCTCTGGAAACACCATATATTTT. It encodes CASSTSSGNTIYF.

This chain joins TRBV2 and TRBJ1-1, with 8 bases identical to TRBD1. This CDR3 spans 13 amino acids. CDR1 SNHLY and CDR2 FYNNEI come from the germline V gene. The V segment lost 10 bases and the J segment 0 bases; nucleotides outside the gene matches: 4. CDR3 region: CATGQGLNTEAFF. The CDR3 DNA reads TGTGCCACCGGACAGGGATTGAACACTGAAGCTTTCTTT.

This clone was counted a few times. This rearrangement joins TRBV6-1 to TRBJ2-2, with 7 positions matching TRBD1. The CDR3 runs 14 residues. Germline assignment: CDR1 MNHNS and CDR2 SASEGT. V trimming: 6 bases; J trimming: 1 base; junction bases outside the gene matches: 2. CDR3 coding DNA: TGTGCCAGCAGGCACAGGGGGAACACCGGGGAGCTGTTTTTT. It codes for CASRHRGNTGELFF.

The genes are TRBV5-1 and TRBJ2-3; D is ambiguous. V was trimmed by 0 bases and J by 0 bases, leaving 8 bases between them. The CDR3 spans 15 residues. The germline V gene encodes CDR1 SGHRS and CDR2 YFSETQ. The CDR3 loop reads CASSLESTSTDTQYF. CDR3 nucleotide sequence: TGCGCCAGCAGCTTGGAAAGTACTAGCACAGATACGCAGTATTTT.

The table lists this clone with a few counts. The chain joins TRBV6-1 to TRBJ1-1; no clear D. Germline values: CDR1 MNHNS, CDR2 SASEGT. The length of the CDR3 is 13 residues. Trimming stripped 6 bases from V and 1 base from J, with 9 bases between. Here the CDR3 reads CASSLGRNTEAFF. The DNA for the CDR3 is TGTGCCAGCAGCCTTGGAAGGAACACTGAAGCTTTCTTT.

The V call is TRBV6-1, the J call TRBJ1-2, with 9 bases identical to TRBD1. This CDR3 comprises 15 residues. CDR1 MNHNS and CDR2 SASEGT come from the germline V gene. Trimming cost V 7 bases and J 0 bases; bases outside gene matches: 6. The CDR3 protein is CASKTGGSPNYGYTF. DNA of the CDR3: TGTGCCAGCAAGACAGGGGGAAGTCCTAACTATGGCTACACCTTC.

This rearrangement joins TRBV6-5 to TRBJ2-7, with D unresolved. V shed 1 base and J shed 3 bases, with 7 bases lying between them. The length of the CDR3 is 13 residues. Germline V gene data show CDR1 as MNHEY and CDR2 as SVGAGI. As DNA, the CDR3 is TGTGCCAGCAGTTACTTAGGTATCTACGAGCAGTACTTC. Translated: CASSYLGIYEQYF.

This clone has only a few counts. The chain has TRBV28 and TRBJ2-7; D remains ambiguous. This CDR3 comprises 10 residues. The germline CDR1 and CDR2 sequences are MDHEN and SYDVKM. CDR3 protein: CLIGSYEQYF. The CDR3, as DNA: TGTTTGATCGGATCCTACGAGCAGTACTTC.

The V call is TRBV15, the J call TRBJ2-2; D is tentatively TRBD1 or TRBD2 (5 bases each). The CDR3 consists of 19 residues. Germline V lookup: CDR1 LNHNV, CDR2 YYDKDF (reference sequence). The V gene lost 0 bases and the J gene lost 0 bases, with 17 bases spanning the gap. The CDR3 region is CATSREALGDHANTGELFF. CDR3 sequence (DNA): TGTGCCACCAGCAGAGAGGCCCTAGGGGACCACGCGAACACCGGGGAGCTGTTTTTT. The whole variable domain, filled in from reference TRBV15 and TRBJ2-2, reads DAMVIQNPRYQVTQFGKPVTLSCSQTLNHNVMYWYQQKSSQAPKLLFHYYDKDFNNEADTPDNFQSRRPNTSFCFLDIRSPGLGDTAMYLCATSREALGDHANTGELFFGEGSRLTVL.

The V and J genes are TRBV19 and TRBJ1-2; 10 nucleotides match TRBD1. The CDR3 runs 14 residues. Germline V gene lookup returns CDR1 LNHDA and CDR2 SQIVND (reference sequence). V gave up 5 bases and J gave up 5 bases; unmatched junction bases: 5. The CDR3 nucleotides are TGTGCCAGTAGTCCCCGGGACAGGGGATATGGCTACACCTTC. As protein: CASSPRDRGYGYTF.

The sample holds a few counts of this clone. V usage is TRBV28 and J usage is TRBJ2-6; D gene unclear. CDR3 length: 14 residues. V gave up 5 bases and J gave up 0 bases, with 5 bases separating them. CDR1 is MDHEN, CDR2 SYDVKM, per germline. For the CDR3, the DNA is TGTGCCAGCAGTCTCTTCTCTGGGGCCAACGTCCTGACTTTC. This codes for CASSLFSGANVLTF. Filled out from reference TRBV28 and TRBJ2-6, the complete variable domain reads DVKVTQSSRYLVKRTGEKVFLECVQDMDHENMFWYRQDPGLGLRLIYFSYDVKMKEKGDIPEGYSVSREKKERFSLILESASTNQTSMYLCASSLFSGANVLTFGAGSRLTVL.

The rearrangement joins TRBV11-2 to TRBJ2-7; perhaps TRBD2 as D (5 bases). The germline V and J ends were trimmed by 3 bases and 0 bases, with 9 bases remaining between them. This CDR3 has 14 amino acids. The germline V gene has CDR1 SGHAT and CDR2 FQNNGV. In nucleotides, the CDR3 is TGTGCCAGCAGCTTTCGGGAAAGCTCCTACGAGCAGTACTTC. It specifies CASSFRESSYEQYF.

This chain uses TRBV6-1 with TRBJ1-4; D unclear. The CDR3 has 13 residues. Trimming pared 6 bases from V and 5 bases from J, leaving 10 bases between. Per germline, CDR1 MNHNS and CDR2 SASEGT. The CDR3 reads CASRDGENEKLFF. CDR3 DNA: TGTGCCAGCAGAGACGGGGAGAATGAAAAACTGTTTTTT.

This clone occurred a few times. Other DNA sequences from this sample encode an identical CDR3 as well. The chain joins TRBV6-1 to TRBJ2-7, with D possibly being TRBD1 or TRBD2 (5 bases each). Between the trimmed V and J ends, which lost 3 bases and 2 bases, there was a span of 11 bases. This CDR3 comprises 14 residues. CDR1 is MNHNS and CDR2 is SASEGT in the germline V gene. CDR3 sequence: CASSDRGGPYEQYF. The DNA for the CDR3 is TGTGCCAGCAGTGATCGGGGCGGCCCCTACGAGCAGTACTTC.

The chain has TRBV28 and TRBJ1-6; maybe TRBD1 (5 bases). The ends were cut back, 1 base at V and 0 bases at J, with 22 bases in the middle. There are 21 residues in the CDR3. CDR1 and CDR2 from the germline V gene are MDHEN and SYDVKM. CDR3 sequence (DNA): TGTGCCAGCAGTTTATCAGAGGTCCAGGGAGGCACTAGCTCCTATAATTCACCCCTCCACTTT. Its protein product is CASSLSEVQGGTSSYNSPLHF.

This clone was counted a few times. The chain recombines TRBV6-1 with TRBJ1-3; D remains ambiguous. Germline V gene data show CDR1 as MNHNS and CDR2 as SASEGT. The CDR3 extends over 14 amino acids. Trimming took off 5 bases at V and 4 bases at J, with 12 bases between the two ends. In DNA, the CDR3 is TGTGCCAGCAGTTCCAATAGTTGGGGAAACACCATATATTTT. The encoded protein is CASSSNSWGNTIYF.

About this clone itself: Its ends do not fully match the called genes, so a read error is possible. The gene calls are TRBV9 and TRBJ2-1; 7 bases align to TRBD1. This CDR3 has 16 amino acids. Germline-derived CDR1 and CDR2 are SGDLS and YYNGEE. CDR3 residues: CASSVGQVLPYNEQFF. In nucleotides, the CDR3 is TGTGCCAGCAGTGTAGGACAGGTCTTGCCCTACAATGAGCAGTTCTTC. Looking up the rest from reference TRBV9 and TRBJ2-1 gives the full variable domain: DSGVTQTPKHLITATGQRVTLRCSPRSGDLSVYWYQQSLDQGLQFLIQYYNGEERAKGNILERFSAQQFPDLHSELNLSSLELGDSALYFCASSVGQVLPYNEQFFGPGTRLTVL.

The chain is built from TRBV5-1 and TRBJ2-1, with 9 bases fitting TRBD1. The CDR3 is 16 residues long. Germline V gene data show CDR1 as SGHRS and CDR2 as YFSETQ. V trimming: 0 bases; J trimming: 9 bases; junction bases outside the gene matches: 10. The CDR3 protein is CASSLVPGQGSSEQFF. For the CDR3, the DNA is TGCGCCAGCAGCTTGGTGCCGGGACAGGGAAGTAGTGAGCAGTTCTTC.

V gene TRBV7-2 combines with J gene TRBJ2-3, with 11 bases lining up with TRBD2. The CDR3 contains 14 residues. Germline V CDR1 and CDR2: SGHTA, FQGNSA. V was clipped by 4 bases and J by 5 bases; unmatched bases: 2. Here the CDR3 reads CASSSGLAEDTQYF. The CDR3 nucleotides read TGTGCCAGCAGCTCGGGACTAGCGGAAGATACGCAGTATTTT.